Each of the 8 T cell receptor beta chains below was sequenced from the same sample in a study of shared clonotypes between healthy human individuals. CD45RO negativity and positive selection for CCR7 defined naive CD8 cells, a population that excluded terminally differentiated effector memory CD45RA+ cells. Assay used: immunoSEQ multiplex PCR; TCRdb lists only in-frame clones, some missing. The sample lists a few million clones; around 93% were seen once. Sequenced material: naive CD8+ T cells from PBMCs. These receptors were obtained from a man younger than 35 in good health. Some clones in this sample may be carry-over from other donors' samples.

The chain combines TRBV25-1 with TRBJ2-1; D is unclear. This CDR3 is 12 amino acids long. Trimming took off 1 base at V and 8 bases at J, with 6 bases between the two ends. Per the germline V gene, CDR1 is MGHDK and CDR2 is SYGVNS. The DNA for the CDR3 is TGTGCCAGCAGTGAATCGAGCTATGAGCAGTTCTTC. Residues: CASSESSYEQFF. The variable domain in full, with the rest retrieved from reference TRBV25-1 and TRBJ2-1, is EADIYQTPRYLVIGTGKKITLECSQTMGHDKMYWYQQDPGMELHLIHYSYGVNSTEKGDLSSESTVSRIRTEHFPLTLESARPSHTSQYLCASSESSYEQFFGPGTRLTVL.

This clone has a single count. The chain is built from TRBV11-3 and TRBJ2-1, with 15 bases fitting TRBD2. The germline gives CDR1 SGHNT, CDR2 YENEEA. Germline trimming cut 4 bases from V and 4 bases from J; bases unmatched to any gene: 5. CDR3 size: 17 residues. CDR3 DNA sequence: TGTGCCAGCAGCTCCCGGACTAGCGGGAGGGGGTACAATGAGCAGTTCTTC. Its translation is CASSSRTSGRGYNEQFF.

The rearrangement joins TRBV29-1 to TRBJ1-1; perhaps TRBD1 as D (5 bases). CDR1 is SQVTM, CDR2 ANQGSEA, per germline. The CDR3 length is 11 residues. V was shortened by 5 bases and J by 7 bases, with 11 bases between the two germline ends. The CDR3 region has the DNA TGCAGCGTTTTGAGGGGCAGTGAAGCTTTCTTT. It codes for CSVLRGSEAFF. The full variable domain, in which reference TRBV29-1 and TRBJ1-1 provide the parts outside the CDR3, is SAVISQKPSRDICQRGTSLTIQCQVDSQVTMMFWYRQQPGQSLTLIATANQGSEATYESGFVIDKFPISRPNLTFSTLTVSNMSPEDSSIYLCSVLRGSEAFFGQGTRLTVV.

The V gene is TRBV27, the J gene TRBJ2-3; TRBD1 matches at 8 bases. V trimming: 3 bases; J trimming: 1 base; junction bases outside the gene matches: 6. Germline assignment: CDR1 MNHEY and CDR2 SMNVEV (reference sequence). The CDR3 has 16 residues. The CDR3 region is CASSFGKGQGTDTQYF. DNA of the CDR3: TGTGCCAGCAGTTTCGGCAAGGGACAGGGCACAGATACGCAGTATTTT.

The gene calls are TRBV25-1 and TRBJ2-7, with D possibly matching TRBD2 (6 bases). The germline CDR1 and CDR2 sequences are MGHDK and SYGVNS. V lost 4 bases to trimming and J lost 5 bases, with 9 bases between them. CDR3 length: 12 amino acids. CDR3 sequence reads: CASSATGDEQYF. CDR3 sequence (DNA): TGTGCCAGCAGTGCCACGGGGGACGAGCAGTACTTC.

V gene TRBV28 combines with J gene TRBJ2-7; D is ambiguous. The CDR3 consists of 12 residues. Trimming cost V 4 bases and J 3 bases, with 7 bases left between them. From germline, CDR1 is MDHEN and CDR2 SYDVKM. CDR3 DNA: TGTGCCAGCAGTTGGGTCTTCTACGAGCAGTACTTC. Its translation: CASSWVFYEQYF.

This rearrangement joins TRBV4-1 to TRBJ1-2; D call uncertain. There are 16 residues in the CDR3. Germline CDR1 MGHRA, CDR2 YSYEKL. V shed 1 base and J shed 6 bases, with 18 bases lying between them. CDR3 nucleotides: TGCGCCAGCAGCCAAGTTTATTCTTCGTGGGGAGATGGCTACACCTTC. It specifies CASSQVYSSWGDGYTF.

The gene calls are TRBV10-3 and TRBJ2-7; D remains unclear. The V gene lost 4 bases and the J gene lost 3 bases, with 13 bases spanning the gap. This CDR3 has 14 amino acids. Germline V gives CDR1 ENHRY, CDR2 SYGVKD. This CDR3 reads CAISARSASYEQYF. CDR3 in DNA: TGTGCCATCAGTGCTCGGTCAGCTAGCTACGAGCAGTACTTC.